A selection of T cell receptor beta chains follows, all from one sample in a study of memory CD8 T cells in hepatitis C reinfection. Data came from immunoSEQ multiplex PCR; TCRdb stores just in-frame clones and leaves some out. The sample has more than 45,000 clones; just under 90% are singletons. The sequenced sample consisted of naive CD8+ T cells sorted from blood. The receptors derive from a man aged 18 to 30 with hepatitis C virus infection. Each CDR3 is given with its conserved first and last residue. D genes are given only for firm matches. Only some rows state a clone size, as once, few, many or a class for expanded clones.

v_gene: TRBV11-2
j_gene: TRBJ2-5
abundance: -
d_gene: -
CDR3nt: TGTGCCAGCAGCCCCGGACATAGGGGAATGGGGGAGACCCAGTACTTC
CDR3aa: CASSPGHRGMGETQYF

v_gene: TRBV18
j_gene: TRBJ1-4
abundance: -
d_gene: TRBD1
CDR3nt: TGTGCCAGCTCACCACCCCAACCGGGGACAGATAATGAAAAACTGTTTTTT
CDR3aa: CASSPPQPGTDNEKLFF

v_gene: TRBV6-1
j_gene: TRBJ2-2
abundance: few
d_gene: -
CDR3nt: TGTGCCAGCAGTGAAGCCCAGGGGCTGGGGAACACCGGGGAGCTGTTTTTT
CDR3aa: CASSEAQGLGNTGELFF

v_gene: TRBV5-1
j_gene: TRBJ2-3
abundance: -
d_gene: TRBD2
CDR3nt: TGCGCCAGCAGTAGACTAGCGGGGGATAGCACAGATACGCAGTATTTT
CDR3aa: CASSRLAGDSTDTQYF

v_gene: TRBV6-5
j_gene: TRBJ1-1
abundance: -
d_gene: TRBD1
CDR3nt: TGTGCCAGCACCATGACAGGGGGGAACACTGAAGCTTTCTTT
CDR3aa: CASTMTGGNTEAFF

v_gene: TRBV5-5
j_gene: TRBJ2-7
abundance: -
d_gene: -
CDR3nt: TGTGCCAGCAGCTTGGGAACCACCTACTACGAGCAGTACTTC
CDR3aa: CASSLGTTYYEQYF

v_gene: TRBV19
j_gene: TRBJ2-1
abundance: few
d_gene: TRBD2
CDR3nt: TGTGCCAGTAGTATCGGCGCGGGAGGGTACAATGAGCAGTTCTTC
CDR3aa: CASSIGAGGYNEQFF

v_gene: TRBV28
j_gene: TRBJ1-1
abundance: -
d_gene: -
CDR3nt: TGTGCCAGTCGTCGGGCGGACACTCTTGGGAACACTGAAGCTTTCTTT
CDR3aa: CASRRADTLGNTEAFF

v_gene: TRBV27
j_gene: TRBJ1-5
abundance: -
d_gene: -
CDR3nt: TGTGCCAGCAGTAGAGGACAGTCAATTAGCAATCAGCCCCAGCATTTT
CDR3aa: CASSRGQSISNQPQHF

v_gene: TRBV19
j_gene: TRBJ2-5
abundance: -
d_gene: TRBD2
CDR3nt: TGTGCCAGTAGTTTCGGACTAGCGGGAGGAGAGACCCAGTACTTC
CDR3aa: CASSFGLAGGETQYF

v_gene: TRBV7-9
j_gene: TRBJ2-5
abundance: -
d_gene: TRBD1
CDR3nt: TGTGCCAGCAGCTTCGCCGGGACAGGGGGCGAGACCCAGTACTTC
CDR3aa: CASSFAGTGGETQYF

v_gene: TRBV7-9
j_gene: TRBJ1-4
abundance: once
d_gene: -
CDR3nt: TGTGCCAGCAGCTTAGTGTCAGGGGTTAATGAAAAACTGTTTTTT
CDR3aa: CASSLVSGVNEKLFF

v_gene: TRBV15
j_gene: TRBJ2-1
abundance: few
d_gene: TRBD2
CDR3nt: TGTGCCACCAGCTCACCCGAGCGGGGGAATGAGCAGTTCTTC
CDR3aa: CATSSPERGNEQFF

v_gene: TRBV7-8
j_gene: TRBJ2-7
abundance: once
d_gene: TRBD2
CDR3nt: TGTGCCAGCAGCAACCGTCTAGCGGGAGAGTACGAGCAGTACTTC
CDR3aa: CASSNRLAGEYEQYF

v_gene: TRBV19
j_gene: TRBJ1-1
abundance: -
d_gene: -
CDR3nt: TGTGCCAGTAGTATAGCAGGGATGAACACTGAAGCTTTCTTT
CDR3aa: CASSIAGMNTEAFF

v_gene: TRBV19
j_gene: TRBJ1-1
abundance: -
d_gene: TRBD1
CDR3nt: TGTGCCAGTTCATTCGACAGGGTTGACACTGAAGCTTTCTTT
CDR3aa: CASSFDRVDTEAFF

v_gene: TRBV11-2
j_gene: TRBJ2-5
abundance: -
d_gene: -
CDR3nt: TGTGCCAGCAGCTTTCAGGGATCAGAGACCCAGTACTTC
CDR3aa: CASSFQGSETQYF

v_gene: TRBV7-7
j_gene: TRBJ2-1
abundance: -
d_gene: TRBD2
CDR3nt: TGTGCTAGCAGCCGTGGGGTAGCGGGGGACAATGAGCAGTTCTTC
CDR3aa: CASSRGVAGDNEQFF

v_gene: TRBV4-1
j_gene: TRBJ2-3
abundance: -
d_gene: -
CDR3nt: TGCGCCAGCAGCCAAGAGGCCCCTAGCGAGAGCACAGATACGCAGTATTTT
CDR3aa: CASSQEAPSESTDTQYF

v_gene: TRBV27
j_gene: TRBJ2-5
abundance: -
d_gene: -
CDR3nt: TGTGCCAGCAGCTGGACTCTTGCTGGGACCCAGTACTTC
CDR3aa: CASSWTLAGTQYF

v_gene: TRBV9
j_gene: TRBJ2-2
abundance: -
d_gene: -
CDR3nt: TGTGCCAGCAGCGGTCCAACAGGGAAAACGAACACCGGGGAGCTGTTTTTT
CDR3aa: CASSGPTGKTNTGELFF

v_gene: TRBV10-3
j_gene: TRBJ2-1
abundance: -
d_gene: TRBD2
CDR3nt: TGTGCCATCAGTGAGTCGGCGGGAGGTGAGCAGTTCTTC
CDR3aa: CAISESAGGEQFF

v_gene: TRBV5-6
j_gene: TRBJ1-5
abundance: -
d_gene: TRBD1
CDR3nt: TGTGCCAGCAGCTACGGGACAGGTAGCAATCAGCCCCAGCATTTT
CDR3aa: CASSYGTGSNQPQHF

v_gene: TRBV5-4
j_gene: TRBJ2-5
abundance: -
d_gene: TRBD1
CDR3nt: TGTGCCAGCAGCTTGGTTGGGACAGGGAGGCAAGAGACCCAGTACTTC
CDR3aa: CASSLVGTGRQETQYF

v_gene: TRBV10-2
j_gene: TRBJ1-2
abundance: -
d_gene: -
CDR3nt: TGCGCCAGCAGTCCAGGGTACTTCTATGGCTACACCTTC
CDR3aa: CASSPGYFYGYTF

v_gene: TRBV6-5
j_gene: TRBJ2-1
abundance: once
d_gene: TRBD1
CDR3nt: TGTGCCAGCAGTTACGGGGTTCAGGGGGCAGATGAGCAGTTCTTC
CDR3aa: CASSYGVQGADEQFF

v_gene: TRBV29-1
j_gene: TRBJ2-7
abundance: -
d_gene: -
CDR3nt: TGCAGCGTTGTTCCCACTCGGGAGCCCTACGAGCAGTACTTC
CDR3aa: CSVVPTREPYEQYF

v_gene: TRBV27
j_gene: TRBJ2-5
abundance: -
d_gene: TRBD2
CDR3nt: TGTGCCAGCCGTTTTCCGGGACTAGGGTTATTTGAGACCCAGTACTTC
CDR3aa: CASRFPGLGLFETQYF

v_gene: TRBV27
j_gene: TRBJ1-1
abundance: -
d_gene: -
CDR3nt: TGTGCCAGCAGTTCACTCCCAGGGGCTCGGAACACTGAAGCTTTCTTT
CDR3aa: CASSSLPGARNTEAFF

v_gene: TRBV15
j_gene: TRBJ1-6
abundance: -
d_gene: -
CDR3nt: TGTGCCACCAGCAGTCAGAGGGGGGGGAGCTCACCCCTCCACTTT
CDR3aa: CATSSQRGGSSPLHF

v_gene: TRBV5-5
j_gene: TRBJ2-7
abundance: -
d_gene: -
CDR3nt: TGTGCCAGCAGCTTGACAGTCGGTTTTGTCGAGCAGTACTTC
CDR3aa: CASSLTVGFVEQYF

v_gene: TRBV10-2
j_gene: TRBJ2-3
abundance: -
d_gene: TRBD1
CDR3nt: TGCGCCAGCAGTGGGGACAGGGACCCAGATACGCAGTATTTT
CDR3aa: CASSGDRDPDTQYF

v_gene: TRBV13
j_gene: TRBJ2-5
abundance: -
d_gene: -
CDR3nt: TGTGCCAGCAGCTTGGCAGGGTTGAAAGAGACCCAGTACTTC
CDR3aa: CASSLAGLKETQYF

v_gene: TRBV29-1
j_gene: TRBJ2-5
abundance: -
d_gene: -
CDR3nt: TGCAGCGTTGCGGCACGGGAGACGCAAGAGACCCAGTACTTC
CDR3aa: CSVAARETQETQYF

v_gene: TRBV15
j_gene: TRBJ2-3
abundance: -
d_gene: -
CDR3nt: TGTGCCACCAGCAGAGGTGCGGGTAGTAGAGATACGCAGTATTTT
CDR3aa: CATSRGAGSRDTQYF

v_gene: TRBV6-6
j_gene: TRBJ2-1
abundance: -
d_gene: TRBD2
CDR3nt: TGTGCCAGCAGTCCTAGCGGGGGGGCCTACAATGAGCAGTTCTTC
CDR3aa: CASSPSGGAYNEQFF

v_gene: TRBV27
j_gene: TRBJ1-2
abundance: -
d_gene: TRBD1
CDR3nt: TGTGCCAGCAGTTTACTAGGTTACGGGACAGGGGACGGCTACACCTTC
CDR3aa: CASSLLGYGTGDGYTF

v_gene: TRBV9
j_gene: TRBJ2-2
abundance: -
d_gene: -
CDR3nt: TGTGCCAGCAGCGTAGATAGCGCCGGGGAGCTGTTTTTT
CDR3aa: CASSVDSAGELFF

v_gene: TRBV30
j_gene: TRBJ2-5
abundance: -
d_gene: -
CDR3nt: TGTGCCTGGAGTACAGCTTTAGAGACCCAGTACTTC
CDR3aa: CAWSTALETQYF

v_gene: TRBV7-2
j_gene: TRBJ2-7
abundance: -
d_gene: TRBD2
CDR3nt: TGTGCCAGCAGCTTAGGAGCGGGCGGGGGGCCTTACGAGCAGTACTTC
CDR3aa: CASSLGAGGGPYEQYF

v_gene: TRBV6-5
j_gene: TRBJ2-3
abundance: -
d_gene: -
CDR3nt: TGTGCCAGCAGTTACTCGTGGGGGGATAACGCAGATACGCAGTATTTT
CDR3aa: CASSYSWGDNADTQYF

v_gene: TRBV27
j_gene: TRBJ2-7
abundance: -
d_gene: TRBD2
CDR3nt: TGTGCCACCTCGACTAGCGGGGCCTACGAGCAGTACTTC
CDR3aa: CATSTSGAYEQYF

v_gene: TRBV6-5
j_gene: TRBJ1-1
abundance: -
d_gene: -
CDR3nt: TGTGCCAGCAGTTACTCCGAACAGGGCTATGAAGCTTTCTTT
CDR3aa: CASSYSEQGYEAFF

v_gene: TRBV6-5
j_gene: TRBJ1-1
abundance: -
d_gene: -
CDR3nt: TGTGCCAGCAGTTACGAGCCAGGGATGAACACTGAAGCTTTCTTT
CDR3aa: CASSYEPGMNTEAFF

v_gene: TRBV7-9
j_gene: TRBJ1-2
abundance: once
d_gene: TRBD1
CDR3nt: TGTGCCAGCAGCGGCTCGGGACAGGGATATGGCTACACCTTC
CDR3aa: CASSGSGQGYGYTF

v_gene: TRBV28
j_gene: TRBJ1-5
abundance: -
d_gene: -
CDR3nt: TGTGCCAGCAGTTTGGGGGCGAATCAGCCCCAGCATTTT
CDR3aa: CASSLGANQPQHF

v_gene: TRBV5-1
j_gene: TRBJ2-1
abundance: -
d_gene: -
CDR3nt: TGCGCCAGCAGCTTAAGGAACCAGGGGGGCAATGAGCAGTTCTTC
CDR3aa: CASSLRNQGGNEQFF

v_gene: TRBV4-2
j_gene: TRBJ2-7
abundance: -
d_gene: -
CDR3nt: TGTGCCAGCAGCCAAGATTTATTCTACGAGCAGTACTTC
CDR3aa: CASSQDLFYEQYF

v_gene: TRBV5-4
j_gene: TRBJ2-1
abundance: -
d_gene: -
CDR3nt: TGTGCCAGCAGCTTTAACAATGAGCAGTTCTTC
CDR3aa: CASSFNNEQFF

v_gene: TRBV29-1
j_gene: TRBJ2-1
abundance: few
d_gene: TRBD2
CDR3nt: TGCAGCGTAGAGCGGGGGGGGTACAATGAGCAGTTCTTC
CDR3aa: CSVERGGYNEQFF

v_gene: TRBV27
j_gene: TRBJ2-7
abundance: -
d_gene: -
CDR3nt: TGTGCCAGCAGTTTACGAGGAGGGCTTTCCTACGAGCAGTACTTC
CDR3aa: CASSLRGGLSYEQYF